This record covers a single TCR beta chain. No cognate antigen has been identified for it. There are no base qualities to consult, and no much larger clone falls within one base. The cysteine opens and the phenylalanine closes a CDR3 of 19 amino acids. Only the CDR3 DNA is retained, 57 bases long and in frame from the first base. The germline V gene (reference sequence) gives CDR1 as LNHDA and CDR2 as SQIVND. Compared with germline, V lacks 3 bases and J lacks 2 bases; bases without a gene match: 14. TCRbeta CDR3 regions were amplified from genomic DNA by means of the immunoSEQ Assay, a bias-controlled multiplex PCR. As for how the authors treated the data: Within the assay, amplification of reference gene primers was used to estimate how many nucleated cells each sample contained. To quantify the absolute abundance of each unique TCRbeta CDR3 rearrangement, sequence reads were collapsed and filtered. Productive Simpson clonality was computed per sample as the square root of Simpson's diversity index over productive rearrangements. As stored in TCRdb, this immuneACCESS dataset retains in-frame rearrangements with V and J assigned. A fraction of the clones does not appear; measured against another copy, unresolved V genes explain less than half of the discrepancy, and the remainder lacks a known reason. That table supplies the V and J calls and clone size; D and trimming were determined from the DNA. The sample contains roughly 120,000 clones, 60% to 85% of them found a single time. The leading ten clones occupy about 6.8% of the sample.

Whole blood was collected in K2EDTA tubes by collaborating institutions according to the institutions' own protocols. For TCRbeta analysis, collaborators shipped samples in one of three forms: frozen whole blood, isolated PBMCs, or DNA extracted from either of those sample types. The data were taken from a study of blood T cell repertoires in COVID-19 (dated by TCRdb to 2020 to 2021). With regard to the full study: The collaborator samples originated in the United States, Italy and Spain and spanned the acute and convalescent phases of COVID-19. The prospective study material was composed of cDNA or gDNA derived from T cells, B-cell-depleted T cells, or PBMCs. The repertoires were made available in a free public database intended to serve as a resource for research on the immune response to SARS-CoV-2. The dataset comprised deeply sampled blood TCRbeta repertoires from subjects exposed to, actively infected with, or recovered from COVID-19. Where available, HLA class I and class II types were obtained from metadata supplied by the sample provider rather than from assay-based typing. The samples were drawn from two sources: the first 160 participants of the ongoing ImmuneRACE study, and 950 to 1,500 subjects contributed by 6 global collaborators. A de-identified subject ID, COVID-19 status, age in years and sex were almost always included in the sample metadata. Broad study findings and their caveats: Clinical and demographic metadata were provided uncurated, with the amount varying by source and participant.

The sequencing sample was made of peripheral blood. The chain is assembled from TRBV19 and TRBJ2-3, with 10 central nucleotides matching TRBD2. The clonotype originates from a man aged 65-85 years with acute or convalescent COVID-19. The CDR3 protein: CASSIPRGAGGLVTDTQYF. The bases read TGTGCCAGTAGTATCCCCAGAGGAGCGGGGGGGCTGGTCACAGATACGCAGTATTTT.